This T cell receptor (beta chain) was recovered during a study of human T cells and chemical hapten exposure. Across the study: Donors were sensitized with 2% DPC on the upper inner arm. Study results and caveats: Expanded TCR sets contained significantly more large CDR3 similarity clusters than controls. After DPC sensitization, TCRs above 1 in 1000 frequency showed no change.

The sample holds many counts of this clonotype. As yet, its antigen is unknown. From the RACE reads, TCRdb called clonotypes with MiXCR, one entry per CDR3 protein. The table records around 120,000 distinct CDR3 sequences, approximately 13% of them present only once. Time point denoted: pre-sensitization, week 0. The treatment here: therapeutic diphenylcyclopropenone sensitization with weekly scalp DPC. Source: whole blood, taken in connection with sensitization to the hapten diphenylcyclopropenone (DPC). This sequence was found in a woman aged 18-29 years with alopecia areata. Some clones in this sample may be carry-over from other donors' samples.

The CDR3 bases are TGTGCCAGCAGTTACATAGGGGGAGGCAATGAAAAACTGTTTTTT. Amino acid sequence: CASSYIGGGNEKLFF. The chain recombines TRBV6-5 with TRBJ1-4; perhaps TRBD1 as D (6 bases). The germline V gene has CDR1 MNHEY and CDR2 SVGAGI. Trimming took 2 bases from V and 5 from J, leaving 12 bases between them. The CDR3 contains 15 residues.